These 8 T cell receptor beta chains share one sample of origin, sequenced in a study of blood T cell repertoires in COVID-19. Sequenced by immunoSEQ multiplex PCR; TCRdb stores in-frame clones only, minus some. The top ten clones hold 8% to 8.5% of a sample with about 180,000 clones, around 79% of them seen once. Source material: peripheral blood. The receptors were sampled from a woman aged 60-70 years with COVID-19, enrolled during active disease.

The V call is TRBV10-3, the J call TRBJ2-1; no clear D. Trimming removed 11 bases from V and 4 bases from J, with 15 bases in between. The germline CDR1 and CDR2 sequences are ENHRY and SYGVKD. The CDR3 covers 13 residues. The CDR3 DNA is TGTGCCTCAGGTTCAGATTCGTACAATGAGCAGTTCTTC. This codes for CASGSDSYNEQFF.

The V and J genes are TRBV9 and TRBJ2-2; D gene uncertain. The CDR3 has 15 amino acids. Germline assignment: CDR1 SGDLS and CDR2 YYNGEE. V was trimmed by 2 bases and J by 6 bases, leaving 14 bases between them. The CDR3 loop is CASSVLEQSPGELFF. The CDR3 bases are TGTGCCAGCAGCGTGCTTGAACAATCCCCCGGGGAGCTGTTTTTT.

The V gene is TRBV7-9, the J gene TRBJ2-1; the D is unclear. This CDR3 has 14 amino acids. Trimming removed 0 bases from V and 4 bases from J, with 7 bases in between. Germline CDR1 is SEHNR and CDR2 is FQNEAQ (reference sequence). The CDR3 DNA reads as TGTGCCAGCAGCTTAGCGTCTAGGTACAATGAGCAGTTCTTC. Residues: CASSLASRYNEQFF.

The rearrangement uses TRBV6-5 and TRBJ1-2; D is perhaps TRBD1 (5 bases). CDR1 MNHEY and CDR2 SVGAGI come from the germline V gene. The length of the CDR3 is 15 residues. Between the trimmed V and J ends, which lost 5 bases and 8 bases, there was a span of 21 bases. The DNA for the CDR3 is TGTGCCAGCAGTAGCTCAGGGTCATACCTTACCGGCTACACCTTC. Its translation is CASSSSGSYLTGYTF.

The V and J genes are TRBV9 and TRBJ2-1; 8 bases map to TRBD2. The germline V gene has CDR1 SGDLS and CDR2 YYNGEE. With 3 bases clipped from V and 7 bases from J, the junction kept 9 bases outside the gene matches. This CDR3 has 15 amino acids. Here the CDR3 DNA reads TGTGCCAGCAGCGCTAGCGGGTTAATTGCAAATGAGCAGTTCTTC. It yields the protein CASSASGLIANEQFF.

CDR3 loop: CASSFQGLYIDEQFF. CDR3 coding DNA: TGTGCCAGCAGCTTCCAGGGATTGTATATCGATGAGCAGTTCTTC. J is TRBJ2-1 and V is TRBV7-9; D is perhaps TRBD1 (5 bases). Per the germline V gene, CDR1 is SEHNR and CDR2 is FQNEAQ (reference sequence). CDR3 length: 15 residues. V was cut by 3 bases and J by 8 bases, with 17 bases left in between.

The V and J genes are TRBV4-2 and TRBJ2-2, with D perhaps matching TRBD2 (6 bases). Germline assignment: CDR1 LGHNA and CDR2 YNFKEQ. CDR3 length: 16 amino acids. The V and J ends lost 7 bases and 1 base respectively, with 16 bases between them. The CDR3 coding sequence is TGTGCCAGCAACACTCGGGGGTTAGGGAACACCGGGGAGCTGTTTTTT. Its protein product is CASNTRGLGNTGELFF.

The chain couples TRBV27 to TRBJ2-7, with a possible D match to TRBD1 (8 bases). CDR3 length: 15 residues. Deletions cut 6 bases from V and 3 bases from J, with 18 bases between. Germline V lookup: CDR1 MNHEY, CDR2 SMNVEV (reference sequence). The CDR3, as DNA: TGTGCCAGCAGGCGAAGCGGGACAGGAAACTACGAGCAGTACTTC. As protein: CASRRSGTGNYEQYF.